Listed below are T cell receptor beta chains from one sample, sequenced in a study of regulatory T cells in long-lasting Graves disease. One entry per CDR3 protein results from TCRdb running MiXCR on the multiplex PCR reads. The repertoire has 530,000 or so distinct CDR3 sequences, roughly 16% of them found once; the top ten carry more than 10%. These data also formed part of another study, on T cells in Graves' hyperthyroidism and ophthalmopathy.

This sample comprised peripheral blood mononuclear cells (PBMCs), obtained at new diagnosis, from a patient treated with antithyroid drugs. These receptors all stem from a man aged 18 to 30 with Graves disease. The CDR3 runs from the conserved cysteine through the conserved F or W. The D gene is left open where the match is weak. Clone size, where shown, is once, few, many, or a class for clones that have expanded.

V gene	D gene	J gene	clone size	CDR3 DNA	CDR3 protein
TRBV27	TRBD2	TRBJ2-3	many	TGTGCCAGCGGACCGGGACTAGCGGGAGGGCCAGATACGCAGTATTTT	CASGPGLAGGPDTQYF
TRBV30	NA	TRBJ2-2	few	TGTGCCTGGAATGGTAACGGGGTAACCGGGGAGCTGTTTTTT	CAWNGNGVTGELFF
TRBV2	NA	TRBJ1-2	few	TGTGCCAGCAGTGAAGGGGGACTCGGTGGCTACACCTTC	CASSEGGLGGYTF
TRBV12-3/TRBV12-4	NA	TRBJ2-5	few	TGTGCCAGCAGTTTTTCGTACCGGGGAGAGACCCAGTACTTC	CASSFSYRGETQYF
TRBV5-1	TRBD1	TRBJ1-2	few	TGCGCCAGCAGCACGGACAGGGGATATAAAGGCTACACCTTC	CASSTDRGYKGYTF
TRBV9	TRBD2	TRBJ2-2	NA	TGTGCCAGCAGCGTAGGGATTGGGACTAGCGGCACCGGGGAGCTGTTTTTT	CASSVGIGTSGTGELFF
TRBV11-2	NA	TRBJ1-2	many	TGTGCCAGCAGCCCATCTCCGGGACACTCTGGCTACACCTTC	CASSPSPGHSGYTF
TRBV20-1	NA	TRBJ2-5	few	TGCAGTCGCGGAGACCAAGAGACCCAGTACTTC	CSRGDQETQYF
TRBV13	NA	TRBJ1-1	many	TGTGCCAGCAGATCCACCGGGGAGAACACTGAAGCTTTCTTT	CASRSTGENTEAFF
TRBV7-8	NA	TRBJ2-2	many	TGTGCCAGCAGCCCCGGACTACCTGGGACCTTGGAGCTGTTTTTT	CASSPGLPGTLELFF
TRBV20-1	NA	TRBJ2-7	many	TGCAGTGCTAGTCGGCGGTTCACAGGGACGGGGTACGAGCAGTACTTC	CSASRRFTGTGYEQYF
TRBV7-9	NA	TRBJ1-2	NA	TGTGCCAGCAGCTTAGACCTGACCAACTATGGCTACACCTTC	CASSLDLTNYGYTF
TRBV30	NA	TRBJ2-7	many	TGTGCCTGGAGGAATGGGGCGGGAAGATACTACGAGCAGTACTTC	CAWRNGAGRYYEQYF
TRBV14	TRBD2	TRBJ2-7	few	TGTGCCAGCAGCCAAGGTTCTAGCGGGAGTTACGAGCAGTACTTC	CASSQGSSGSYEQYF
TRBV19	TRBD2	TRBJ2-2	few	TGTGCCAGTAGTCTTGGACTAGCGGGACCGGGGGGGGAGCTGTTTTTT	CASSLGLAGPGGELFF
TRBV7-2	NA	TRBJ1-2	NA	TGTGCCAGCAGCTTAGATGGAGGGAAAAGGGGCTACACCTTC	CASSLDGGKRGYTF
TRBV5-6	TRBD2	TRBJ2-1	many	TGTGCCAGCAGCTCGCCGGGACTAGCGGCCAAAAATGAGCAGTTCTTC	CASSSPGLAAKNEQFF
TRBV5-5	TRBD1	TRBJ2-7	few	TGTGCCAGCAGCTTAGACAGGGTACATCCCTCCTACGAGCAGTACTTC	CASSLDRVHPSYEQYF
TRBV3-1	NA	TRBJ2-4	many	TGTGCCAGCGAGCCAGGAACAGCCAAAAACATTCAGTACTTC	CASEPGTAKNIQYF
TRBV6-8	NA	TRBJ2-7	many	TGTGCCACACCACTCACAAGGCAGGGAGAGTACGAGCAGTACTTC	CATPLTRQGEYEQYF
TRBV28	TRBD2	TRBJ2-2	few	TGTGCCAGCTCCTGGCGGGGGTCCGGGGAGCTGTTTTTT	CASSWRGSGELFF
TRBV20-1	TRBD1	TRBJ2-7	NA	TGCAGTGCTAGGCCCCGACAGGGTATTTCCTACGAGCAGTACTTC	CSARPRQGISYEQYF
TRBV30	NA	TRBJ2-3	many	TGTGCCTGGAGCGGGTCTCCAGATACGCAGTATTTT	CAWSGSPDTQYF
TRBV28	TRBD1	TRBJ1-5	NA	TGTGCCAGCAGTTTCGGGACAGGGAACAATCAGCCCCAGCATTTT	CASSFGTGNNQPQHF
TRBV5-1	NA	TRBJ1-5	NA	TGCGCCAGCAGCTTCCACGGGGGGGATCAGCCCCAGCATTTT	CASSFHGGDQPQHF
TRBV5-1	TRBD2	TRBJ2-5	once	TGCGCCAGCACCGAGCGGGGGACTCAAGAGACCCAGTACTTC	CASTERGTQETQYF
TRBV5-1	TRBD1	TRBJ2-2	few	TGCGCCAGCAGCTTGTCCACAGGGGCTACCGGGGAGCTGTTTTTT	CASSLSTGATGELFF
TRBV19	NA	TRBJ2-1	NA	TGTGCCAGTAGTATCGCTCCGGTCTCCTACAATGAGCAGTTCTTC	CASSIAPVSYNEQFF
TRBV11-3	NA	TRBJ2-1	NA	TGTGCCAGCAGCTTATTAATTCCCCAGCGGAGAGGCAATGAGCAGTTCTTC	CASSLLIPQRRGNEQFF
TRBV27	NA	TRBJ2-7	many	TGTGCCAGCAGGTACACAGGGAGCTCCTACGAGCAGTACTTC	CASRYTGSSYEQYF
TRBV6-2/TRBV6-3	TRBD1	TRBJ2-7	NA	TGTGCCAGCAGGTGGATGACAGGGAGCTCCTACGAGCAGTACTTC	CASRWMTGSSYEQYF
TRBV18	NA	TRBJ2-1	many	TGTGCCAGCTCACCATCTAGGTATGAGCAGTTCTTC	CASSPSRYEQFF
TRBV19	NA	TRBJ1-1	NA	TGTGCCAGTAGTGCCGACAGATGGGGGACTGAAGCTTTCTTT	CASSADRWGTEAFF
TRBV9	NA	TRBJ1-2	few	TGTGCCAGCAGCGAAGCGCCGTCGGATAACGATGGCTACACCTTC	CASSEAPSDNDGYTF
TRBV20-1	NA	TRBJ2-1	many	TGCAGTGCTAGACCAGCGGACGCCTACAATGAGCAGTTCTTC	CSARPADAYNEQFF
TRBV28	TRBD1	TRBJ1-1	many	TGTGCCAGCAGTACACAACCCGGGACAGGGGACACTGAAGCTTTCTTT	CASSTQPGTGDTEAFF
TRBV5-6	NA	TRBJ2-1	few	TGTGCCAGCAGCTTGTTGGCAGATGAGCAGTTCTTC	CASSLLADEQFF
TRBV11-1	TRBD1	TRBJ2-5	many	TGTGCCAGCAGCATGCAGGGGGCGCCCCGAGAGACCCAGTACTTC	CASSMQGAPRETQYF
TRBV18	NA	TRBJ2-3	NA	TGTGCCAGCTCACCATCAGTAGTTATCGCAGATACGCAGTATTTT	CASSPSVVIADTQYF
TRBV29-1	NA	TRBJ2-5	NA	TGCAGCCCCCCTACAGGCGGAATAGTGACCCAGTACTTC	CSPPTGGIVTQYF
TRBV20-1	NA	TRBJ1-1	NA	TGCAGTGCTAGGACGAGGGGCGGGGGTGAAGCTTTCTTT	CSARTRGGGEAFF
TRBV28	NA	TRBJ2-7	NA	TGTGCCAGCAGTTTGCAGGGGTTCGAGCAGTACTTC	CASSLQGFEQYF
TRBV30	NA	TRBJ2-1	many	TGTGCCTGTTGTACACTCCGTGAGCAGTTCTTC	CACCTLREQFF
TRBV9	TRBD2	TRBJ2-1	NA	TGTGCCAGCAGCGTAGGGGCAGGGAGGGAGGATGAGCAGTTCTTC	CASSVGAGREDEQFF
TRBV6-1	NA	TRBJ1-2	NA	TGTGCCAGCAGGAGGGTAGGGGCGGATGGCTACACCTTC	CASRRVGADGYTF
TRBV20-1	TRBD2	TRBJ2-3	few	TGCAGTGCTAGAGGACTAGCACGGGTGACAGATACGCAGTATTTT	CSARGLARVTDTQYF
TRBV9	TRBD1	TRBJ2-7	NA	TGTGCCAGCAGCGTTTGGGACAGCTTAGCCTACGAGCAGTACTTC	CASSVWDSLAYEQYF
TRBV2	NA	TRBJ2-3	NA	TGTGCCAGCAGGAGTTGGAGAAGCACAGATACGCAGTATTTT	CASRSWRSTDTQYF
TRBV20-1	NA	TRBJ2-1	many	TGCAGTGCTGAAGAGGAGGGGTCCTACAATGAGCAGTTCTTC	CSAEEEGSYNEQFF
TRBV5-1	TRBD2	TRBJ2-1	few	TGCGCCAGCAGCTTGGGGACTAGCGGGAGCGAGCAGTTCTTC	CASSLGTSGSEQFF
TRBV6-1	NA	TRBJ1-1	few	TGTGCCATCAGCCCGGAAGCTTTCTTT	CAISPEAFF
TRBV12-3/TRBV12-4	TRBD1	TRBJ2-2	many	TGTGCCAGCAGTCCTGGGACAGGGGCTGGCACCGGGGAGCTGTTTTTT	CASSPGTGAGTGELFF
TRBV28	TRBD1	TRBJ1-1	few	TGTGCCAGCAGCCGGACAGGGAGAGCTGGAGCTTTCTTT	CASSRTGRAGAFF
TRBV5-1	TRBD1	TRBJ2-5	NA	TGCGCCAGCAGCCCCATGACAGGGCCTTTTGAAGAGACCCAGTACTTC	CASSPMTGPFEETQYF
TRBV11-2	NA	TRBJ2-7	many	TGTGCCAGCAGCTTGGGAAGACAGGGAGGGACCTACGAGCAGTACTTC	CASSLGRQGGTYEQYF
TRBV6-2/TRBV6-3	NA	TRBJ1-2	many	TGTGCCAGCAGTTACATCTCGAACAGCCATGGCTACACCTTC	CASSYISNSHGYTF
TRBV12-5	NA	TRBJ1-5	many	TGTGCTAGTGCTGCAGATAGCAATCAGCCCCAGCATTTT	CASAADSNQPQHF
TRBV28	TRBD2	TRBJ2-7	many	TGTGCCGGAGGCGGGAGGTACGAGCAGTACTTC	CAGGGRYEQYF
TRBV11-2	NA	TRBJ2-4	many	TGTGCCAGCAGGGCGGGGAAAAACATTCAGTACTTC	CASRAGKNIQYF